These 6 T cell receptor beta chains share one sample of origin, sequenced in a study of shared clonotypes between healthy human individuals. Only in-frame clones appear in the TCRdb table, and some are missing; sequencing was by immunoSEQ multiplex PCR. The table shows around 2,000,000 clones, with roughly 94% occurring only once. The sample consisted of naive CD4+ T cells sorted from blood. As for subset: CD45RA+ positively selected. All receptors come from a man aged 18 to 35 in good health.

The chain is built from TRBV5-1 and TRBJ2-2; D is undetermined. The CDR3 extends over 15 amino acids. V was clipped by 0 bases and J by 2 bases, with 8 bases between them. Per germline, CDR1 SGHRS and CDR2 YFSETQ. CDR3 nucleotide sequence: TGCGCCAGCAGCTTGGGGTCCTACAACACCGGGGAGCTGTTTTTT. It codes for CASSLGSYNTGELFF.

The J gene is TRBJ2-4, the V gene TRBV10-3; D is unresolved. Germline assignment: CDR1 ENHRY and CDR2 SYGVKD. Trimming shortened V by 0 bases and J by 1 base, and 7 bases separated the two germline ends. This CDR3 contains 15 residues. The CDR3, as DNA: TGTGCCATCAGTGAGTCGTCAGCTGCCAAAAACATTCAGTACTTC. Its translation: CAISESSAAKNIQYF.

V is TRBV6-6 and J is TRBJ1-1, with 7 bases fitting TRBD1. Germline CDR1 MNHNY, CDR2 SVGAGI (reference sequence). The CDR3 is made up of 14 amino acids. V was pared by 6 bases and J by 6 bases, with 10 bases of the junction left unmatched. The CDR3 loop is CASRPQGIGSEAFF. Written as DNA, the CDR3 is TGTGCCAGCAGGCCACAGGGGATCGGCTCTGAAGCTTTCTTT.

The CDR3 bases are TGCGCCAGCAGCCATGAGGACGGCCAGCCCCAGCATTTT. The encoded protein is CASSHEDGQPQHF. J is TRBJ1-5 and V is TRBV4-3, with D uncertain. The CDR3 length is 13 residues. Trimming stripped 3 bases from V and 7 bases from J, with 10 bases between. CDR1 and CDR2 (germline): LGHNA, YSLEER.

The chain recombines TRBV30 with TRBJ2-4; tentative D call: TRBD2 (6 bases). Germline CDR1 reads GTSNPN; CDR2 reads SVGIG (reference sequence). V lost 5 bases and J 6 bases, leaving 17 bases between the germline ends. The CDR3 sequence is 14 residues long. The CDR3 sequence: CAWSMGLPGNIQYF. The CDR3 coding sequence is TGTGCCTGGTCTATGGGACTGCCAGGAAACATTCAGTACTTC.

The chain joins TRBV10-3 to TRBJ2-1, with 15 bases matching TRBD2. V shed 8 bases and J 9 bases; nucleotides not matched to a gene: 5. In germline, CDR1 is ENHRY, CDR2 SYGVKD. The CDR3 totals 14 residues. The CDR3 DNA is TGTGCCATCTGGACTAGCGGGGGGGCAGGTGAGCAGTTCTTC. Protein sequence: CAIWTSGGAGEQFF.